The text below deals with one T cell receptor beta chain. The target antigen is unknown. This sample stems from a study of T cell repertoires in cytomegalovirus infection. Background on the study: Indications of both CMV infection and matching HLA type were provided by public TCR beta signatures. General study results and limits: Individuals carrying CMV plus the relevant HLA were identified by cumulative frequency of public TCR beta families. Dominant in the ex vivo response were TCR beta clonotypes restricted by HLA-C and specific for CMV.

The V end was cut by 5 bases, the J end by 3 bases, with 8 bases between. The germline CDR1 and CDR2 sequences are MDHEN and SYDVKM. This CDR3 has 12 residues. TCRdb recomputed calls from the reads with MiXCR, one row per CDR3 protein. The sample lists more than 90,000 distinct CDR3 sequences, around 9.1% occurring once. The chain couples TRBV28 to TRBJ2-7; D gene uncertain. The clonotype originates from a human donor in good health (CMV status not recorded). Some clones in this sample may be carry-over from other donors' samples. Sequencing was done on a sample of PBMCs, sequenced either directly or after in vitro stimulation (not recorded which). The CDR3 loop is CASSETVYEQYF. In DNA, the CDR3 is TGTGCCAGCAGTGAAACAGTCTACGAGCAGTACTTC.